This record covers a single T cell receptor beta chain. Its antigen is still unknown. These data come from a study of shared clonotypes between healthy human individuals. Study-wide points: A handful of donors showed sharing of approximately 5% of naive CD4 clonotypes.

There were no recent acute infections or vaccinations among the donors, who were healthy HIV-negative adults. Produced via immunoSEQ multiplex PCR; TCRdb's table is partial and in-frame only. The repertoire consists of hundreds of thousands of clones, with 72% occurring once and the leading ten covering about 2%. This receptor was taken from a woman under 40 in good health. Sequenced input: memory CD4+ T cells sorted from blood. The sample's subset: CD45RA-negative fraction.

CDR3 region: CASSPGTSENTDTQYF. The CDR3 nucleotides are TGCGCCAGCAGCCCCGGGACTAGCGAGAACACAGATACGCAGTATTTT. The chain links TRBV4-1 to TRBJ2-3; 10 positions match TRBD2. Germline V gives CDR1 MGHRA, CDR2 YSYEKL. The CDR3 runs to 16 residues. V lost 4 bases, J lost 2 bases, and 6 bases stayed unmatched.